This T cell receptor beta chain was recovered during a study of glioma-infiltrating T cells after dendritic cell vaccination. Assay used: immunoSEQ multiplex PCR; TCRdb lists only in-frame clones, some missing. The data contain approximately 67,000 clones, about 86% of them seen just once; the ten biggest clones take up under 8%. CDR1 and CDR2 (germline): SGHVS, FNYEAQ. Losses at the gene ends were 2 bases for V and 0 bases for J; bases not matched to a gene: 3. The CDR3 runs to 18 residues. Findings of the study overall: Survival was not directly related to TCR clonality in these patients. Higher pretreatment TIL content predicted longer progression-free time and survival.

In regard to this clone: What it recognizes is unknown. Other DNA variants within this sample encode the same CDR3.

The TCR originated in a human donor with glioblastoma. The input for sequencing was blood, taken before dendritic cell vaccination. This chain uses TRBV7-6 with TRBJ2-1; 14 bases are a match to TRBD2. CDR3 DNA sequence: TGTGCCAGCAGCTTAAGACTAGCGGGGGGGTCCTCCTACAATGAGCAGTTCTTC. Its translation: CASSLRLAGGSSYNEQFF.